One sample yielded the 10 T cell receptor beta chains listed below, sequenced in a study of a mutant IDH1 vaccine in newly diagnosed glioma. For these TCRs, the target antigens are not known. Time point meaning: week 5, during vaccination. Every vaccination contained 300 ug of the mutant IDH1 20-mer peptide and was paired with topical imiquimod. TCRdb keeps only in-frame clones here, not all; method: immunoSEQ multiplex PCR. The sample contains fewer than 30,000 clones, 75% to 80% of which appear only once. Sequenced here: PBMCs, sampled from a glioma patient whose treatment included an IDH1 peptide vaccine. Receptors were obtained from a man aged 40-50 years with glioma.

The chain carries TRBV18 and TRBJ1-5, with TRBD1 identical over 8 bases. Germline V CDR1 and CDR2: KGHSH, LQKENI. The V segment lost 4 bases and the J segment 4 bases; nucleotides outside the gene matches: 12. CDR3 size: 17 residues. The CDR3, as DNA: TGTGCCAGCTCACTGACAGGGGCTACTACAATTAATCAGCCCCAGCATTTT. Translation: CASSLTGATTINQPQHF.

The chain uses TRBV6-1 and TRBJ2-1, with 14 bases fitting TRBD2. The CDR3 runs 15 residues. The V segment lost 6 bases and the J segment 10 bases; nucleotides outside the gene matches: 8. Germline-derived CDR1 and CDR2 are MNHNS and SASEGT. CDR3 sequence reads: CASRRLAGGSGEQFF. Written as DNA, the CDR3 is TGTGCCAGCAGGCGACTAGCGGGAGGGAGCGGCGAGCAGTTCTTC.

This chain links TRBV5-1 with TRBJ1-5, with 9 bases that match TRBD1. The length of the CDR3 is 15 residues. Germline V gene sequence: CDR1 SGHRS, CDR2 YFSETQ. Trimming took 3 bases from V and 2 from J; bases not matched to a gene: 3. The CDR3 DNA sequence: TGCGCCAGCAGCTCGGGACAGGGCGGCAATCAGCCCCAGCATTTT. Its protein product is CASSSGQGGNQPQHF.

The chain employs TRBV10-3 and TRBJ1-1, with D perhaps TRBD1 (5 bases). There are 15 residues in the CDR3. Trimming stripped 3 bases from V and 8 bases from J, with 19 bases between. Germline CDR1 is ENHRY and CDR2 is SYGVKD. CDR3 in amino acids: CAISDLGGTSREAFF. The CDR3 nucleotides are TGTGCCATCAGTGACCTTGGGGGGACCTCCAGGGAAGCTTTCTTT.

The chain combines TRBV7-8 with TRBJ1-2; D is uncertain. The germline V gene has CDR1 SGHVS and CDR2 FQNEAQ. The V gene lost 4 bases and the J gene lost 1 base, with 13 bases spanning the gap. The CDR3 runs 15 residues. This CDR3 reads CASSSHPTGNYGYTF. The CDR3 bases are TGTGCCAGCAGCTCACACCCGACCGGTAACTATGGCTACACCTTC.

V usage is TRBV27 and J usage is TRBJ1-1, with a possible D match to TRBD1 (5 bases). The V gene lost 2 bases and the J gene lost 5 bases, with 15 bases spanning the gap. The CDR3 length is 15 residues. Germline lookup yields CDR1 MNHEY and CDR2 SMNVEV (reference sequence). The chain's CDR3 is CASSLGSGGGTEAFF. CDR3 in DNA: TGTGCCAGCAGTTTAGGCTCTGGGGGAGGGACTGAAGCTTTCTTT.

For this clone: A much more abundant neighbour one base away suggests this may be a read error. The chain recombines TRBV5-6 with TRBJ1-2; TRBD1 is a possible D gene (5 bases). Trimming stripped 3 bases from V and 8 bases from J, with 23 bases between. This CDR3 has 16 residues. In germline, CDR1 is SGHDT, CDR2 YYEEEE. The CDR3, as DNA: TGTGCCAGCAGCTGGGCAGGGTTAAGAGGTAGTGGGGGCTACACCTTC. This sequence encodes CASSWAGLRGSGGYTF. Full variable domain (remainder filled in from reference TRBV5-6 and TRBJ1-2): DAGVTQSPTHLIKTRGQQVTLRCSPKSGHDTVSWYQQALGQGPQFIFQYYEEEERQRGNFPDRFSGHQFPNYSSELNVNALLLGDSALYLCASSWAGLRGSGGYTFGSGTRLTVV.

V usage is TRBV18 and J usage is TRBJ2-7; 13 positions agree with TRBD2. The CDR3 loop spans 17 amino acids. V was clipped by 4 bases and J by 2 bases; unmatched bases: 8. CDR1 is KGHSH, CDR2 LQKENI, per germline. CDR3 region: CASSLSGTSGTTYEQYF. CDR3 in DNA: TGTGCCAGCTCACTATCCGGGACTAGCGGGACCACCTACGAGCAGTACTTC.

In its sample, this clone ranks as hyperexpanded. The V gene is TRBV13, the J gene TRBJ2-7; 7 bases are a match to TRBD2. Germline V gene data show CDR1 as PRHDT and CDR2 as FYEKMQ (reference sequence). The trim removed 0 bases at V and 0 bases at J, leaving 2 bases unmatched. The CDR3 loop spans 15 amino acids. CDR3 sequence: CASSLGGEGSYEQYV. DNA of the CDR3: TGTGCCAGCAGCTTAGGCGGGGAGGGCTCCTACGAGCAGTACGTC.

The chain is built from TRBV9 and TRBJ2-1; D not resolved. The CDR3 runs 15 residues. The ends were cut back, 0 bases at V and 1 base at J, with 8 bases in the middle. Germline-derived CDR1 and CDR2 are SGDLS and YYNGEE. The CDR3 reads CASSVGPDSYNEQFF. In DNA form, the CDR3 reads TGTGCCAGCAGCGTAGGGCCCGATTCCTACAATGAGCAGTTCTTC.